These 21 T cell receptor beta chains were all obtained from the same sample, sequenced in a study of shared T cell receptors in the human thymus (dated by TCRdb to about 2021). Library preparation used the immunoSEQ multiplex PCR assay. The immuneACCESS repertoire file appears here via TCRdb, limited to in-frame rearrangements. These files lack a portion of the clones; in checked studies, under half of the deficit traces to unresolved V genes, and the cause of the others is not known. For this sample the table gives hundreds of thousands of clones, of which 70% to 90% were detected only once. The ten largest make up roughly 0.0097% of the sample. These data also formed part of another study, on human thymus T cells.

The material sequenced was thymocytes. The receptors come from a boy under three years old with a congenital heart defect. Donor details come from another sample of the same person, matched by shared clones.

The gene calls are TRBV6-4 and TRBJ1-2; perhaps TRBD1 as D (5 bases). CDR1 and CDR2 (germline): MRHNA, SNTAGT. The CDR3 runs 17 residues. Trimming took off 3 bases at V and 0 bases at J, with 17 bases between the two ends. The CDR3 spells CASSESSSGGPNYGYTF. The CDR3 DNA is TGTGCCAGCAGTGAGTCCAGTTCCGGGGGTCCTAACTATGGCTACACCTTC.

This clone showed up just a few times. The chain employs TRBV5-1 and TRBJ1-4; a weak D match, TRBD1 (5 bases). This CDR3 contains 17 residues. V was shortened by 1 base and J by 5 bases, with 18 bases between the two germline ends. Germline values: CDR1 SGHRS, CDR2 YFSETQ. This chain's CDR3 is CASSLRGRVFANEKLFF. In nucleotides, the CDR3 is TGCGCCAGCAGCTTGCGTGGCAGGGTATTCGCGAATGAAAAACTGTTTTTT.

The chain is built from TRBV7-6 and TRBJ2-3, with 15 bases matching TRBD2. Germline V lookup: CDR1 SGHVS, CDR2 FNYEAQ. J gave up 2 bases and V 0 bases, and 12 bases lay outside the gene matches. The CDR3 consists of 21 residues. The CDR3 reads CASSLAPNRTSGRENTDTQYF. The CDR3 bases are TGTGCCAGCAGCTTAGCCCCGAACCGGACTAGCGGGAGGGAAAACACAGATACGCAGTATTTT.

This clone was counted between two and nine times. The J gene is TRBJ1-4, the V gene TRBV28; 8 bases align to TRBD1. Germline V CDR1 and CDR2: MDHEN, SYDVKM. J was trimmed by 6 bases and V by 5 bases; bases with no gene match: 8. The CDR3 loop spans 15 amino acids. The CDR3 loop is CASSRARDRYEKLFF. The CDR3 DNA sequence: TGTGCCAGCAGTAGGGCCCGGGACAGGTATGAAAAACTGTTTTTT.

The chain has TRBV14 and TRBJ2-5; D possibly corresponds to TRBD2 (6 bases). The CDR3 loop spans 14 amino acids. V dropped 1 base and J dropped 5 bases, with 11 bases sitting between them. Per the germline V gene, CDR1 is SGHDN and CDR2 is FVKESK. In DNA, the CDR3 is TGTGCCAGCAGCCAAGGGCCCGGAGGGGAGACCCAGTACTTC. Protein sequence: CASSQGPGGETQYF. The variable domain in full, with the rest retrieved from reference TRBV14 and TRBJ2-5, is EAGVTQFPSHSVIEKGQTVTLRCDPISGHDNLYWYRRVMGKEIKFLLHFVKESKQDESGMPNNRFLAERTGGTYSTLKVQPAELEDSGVYFCASSQGPGGETQYFGPGTRLLVL.

Only one count was recorded for this clone. This sequence joins TRBV19 and TRBJ2-1; 9 bases fit TRBD2. Germline CDR1 LNHDA, CDR2 SQIVND (reference sequence). Unmatched junction bases numbered 10, after V lost 7 bases and J lost 9 bases. This CDR3 has 14 amino acids. CDR3 bases: TGTGCCAGTACCCTCCGGACTAGCGTAACTGAGCAGTTCTTC. Encoded protein: CASTLRTSVTEQFF.

This clone was seen only a few times. The gene calls are TRBV29-1 and TRBJ1-4; TRBD1 is a possible D gene (6 bases). From germline, CDR1 is SQVTM and CDR2 ANQGSEA. Trimming removed 7 bases at V and 2 bases at J, with 26 bases between. The CDR3 totals 18 residues. CDR3 sequence: CSASLGGTRTATNEKLFF. The DNA of the CDR3 is TGCAGCGCATCTCTGGGGGGGACTCGGACAGCTACTAATGAAAAACTGTTTTTT.

J is TRBJ2-5 and V is TRBV30, with D perhaps TRBD2 (6 bases). Germline CDR1 is GTSNPN and CDR2 is SVGIG (reference sequence). The CDR3 covers 16 residues. Between the trimmed V and J ends, which lost 3 bases and 0 bases, there was a span of 17 bases. CDR3 loop: CAWRESGLMYQETQYF. CDR3 nucleotides: TGTGCCTGGAGGGAGTCGGGACTTATGTACCAAGAGACCCAGTACTTC.

The V call is TRBV11-3, the J call TRBJ2-3; 14 bases match TRBD2. The trim removed 1 base at V and 1 base at J, leaving 10 bases unmatched. The CDR3 runs 20 residues. Germline loops: CDR1 SGHNT, CDR2 YENEEA. The CDR3 loop reads CASSLGGPTSGRACTDTQYF. Here the CDR3 DNA reads TGTGCCAGCAGCTTAGGGGGGCCGACTAGCGGGAGGGCTTGCACAGATACGCAGTATTTT.

The J gene is TRBJ1-3, the V gene TRBV4-2; D gene unclear. Trimming shortened V by 8 bases and J by 7 bases, and 6 bases separated the two germline ends. CDR1 and CDR2 from the germline V gene are LGHNA and YNFKEQ. The CDR3 is made up of 10 amino acids. The chain's CDR3 is CASGGNTIYF. CDR3 sequence (DNA): TGTGCCAGCGGCGGGAACACCATATATTTT.

The rearrangement uses TRBV4-3 and TRBJ1-2, with TRBD1 matching 7 bases. CDR3 length equals 15 residues. J lost 5 bases, V lost 1 base, and 7 bases had no gene match. Germline assignment: CDR1 LGHNA and CDR2 YSLEER. The CDR3 spells CASSQGIQGVYGYTF. CDR3 DNA: TGCGCCAGCAGCCAAGGAATTCAGGGGGTTTATGGCTACACCTTC.

The V and J genes are TRBV10-3 and TRBJ2-5, with no clear D. The end of the DNA aligns better with TRBJ2-7, so the J call may be wrong. The CDR3 is 12 residues long. Germline-derived CDR1 and CDR2 are ENHRY and SYGVKD. The CDR3 is CAISEETNEQYF. DNA for the CDR3: TGTGCCATCAGTGAGGAGACAAACGAGCAGTACTTC.

V is TRBV6-1 and J is TRBJ2-7; D unresolved. Germline CDR1 is MNHNS and CDR2 is SASEGT. This CDR3 has 14 residues. Trimming took off 6 bases at V and 0 bases at J, with 12 bases between the two ends. The CDR3 DNA reads as TGTGCCAGCAGCCCGCCAACTCCCTCCTACGAGCAGTACTTC. Its protein product is CASSPPTPSYEQYF.

The chain is built from TRBV30 and TRBJ2-1; TRBD2 might be the D (6 bases). CDR1 is GTSNPN and CDR2 is SVGIG in the germline V gene (reference sequence). The CDR3 is 14 residues long. The V end lost 3 bases, the J end lost 3 bases, and 12 bases lay between the germline ends. CDR3 DNA: TGTGCCTGGAGGCCGGGAGTTAGCTACAATGAGCAGTTCTTC. The encoded protein is CAWRPGVSYNEQFF.

The CDR3 sequence: CASSPTSGRDLAKNIQYF. CDR3 nucleotides: TGTGCCAGCAGCCCGACTAGCGGGAGAGATCTAGCCAAAAACATTCAGTACTTC. The chain combines TRBV21-1 with TRBJ2-4; the table calls TRBD2, which could not be checked here. TRBV21-1 is flagged as a pseudogene. The CDR3 spans 18 residues.

The V gene is TRBV4-3, the J gene TRBJ2-4; D perhaps matches TRBD1 (5 bases). Per the germline V gene, CDR1 is LGHNA and CDR2 is YSLEER. V was cut by 0 bases and J by 2 bases, with 14 bases left in between. The CDR3 totals 17 residues. The CDR3 loop is CASSQEDRAGSKNIQYF. CDR3 sequence (DNA): TGCGCCAGCAGCCAAGAAGATAGGGCAGGGTCCAAAAACATTCAGTACTTC.

The rearrangement joins TRBV5-8 to TRBJ2-7, with D possibly being TRBD2 (7 bases). The CDR3 has 18 residues. From germline, CDR1 is SGHTS and CDR2 YDEGEE. V shed 4 bases and J shed 4 bases, with 27 bases lying between them. The CDR3 is CASSTLGGERTARYEQYF. The CDR3 region has the DNA TGTGCCAGCAGCACCCTGGGGGGGGAGCGGACAGCGAGGTACGAGCAGTACTTC. Full variable domain (remainder filled in from reference TRBV5-8 and TRBJ2-7): EAGVTQSPTHLIKTRGQQATLRCSPISGHTSVYWYQQALGLGLQFLLWYDEGEERNRGNFPPRFSGRQFPNYSSELNVNALELEDSALYLCASSTLGGERTARYEQYFGPGTRLTVT.

The chain joins TRBV18 to TRBJ2-1; D not resolved. V was pared by 6 bases and J by 0 bases, with 21 bases between. The CDR3 is 18 amino acids. CDR1 and CDR2 (germline): KGHSH, LQKENI. The CDR3 DNA reads TGTGCCAGCTCCCCTGACCTACTCGCGACAAGCTCCTACAATGAGCAGTTCTTC. It is translated as CASSPDLLATSSYNEQFF. Full variable domain (outside the CDR3, taken from reference TRBV18 and TRBJ2-1): NAGVMQNPRHLVRRRGQEARLRCSPMKGHSHVYWYRQLPEEGLKFMVYLQKENIIDESGMPKERFSAEFPKEGPSILRIQQVVRGDSAAYFCASSPDLLATSSYNEQFFGPGTRLTVL.

V gene TRBV11-2 combines with J gene TRBJ2-1, with TRBD2 matching over 9 bases. The CDR3 contains 18 residues. Germline V gene sequence: CDR1 SGHAT, CDR2 FQNNGV. V gave up 3 bases and J gave up 0 bases; unmatched junction bases: 9. The CDR3 coding sequence is TGTGCCAGCAGCTTTGGGCTAGCGGGAACGAGCTCCTACAATGAGCAGTTCTTC. It specifies CASSFGLAGTSSYNEQFF.

The V and J genes are TRBV29-1 and TRBJ2-1; D gene ambiguous. The V end lost 4 bases, the J end lost 2 bases, and 9 bases lay between the germline ends. Germline-derived CDR1 and CDR2 are SQVTM and ANQGSEA. The CDR3 totals 13 residues. CDR3 in DNA: TGCAGCGTTGTTGTAGGAGCCTACAATGAGCAGTTCTTC. Translated, it gives CSVVVGAYNEQFF.

For the CDR3, the DNA is TGTGCCAGCAGGGGGCGGCATGAAAAACTGTTTTTT. It is translated as CASRGRHEKLFF. The chain combines TRBV6-5 with TRBJ1-4; the D gene is possibly TRBD1 (5 bases). The CDR3 runs to 12 residues. V was shortened by 6 bases and J by 6 bases, with 8 bases between the two germline ends. Germline values: CDR1 MNHEY, CDR2 SVGAGI.